Shown below are 11 T cell receptor beta chains from a single sample sequenced in a study of Graves' ophthalmopathy and Graves' hyperthyroidism (dated by TCRdb to the late 2010s). Sequencing was carried out with an Illumina HiSeq 2000. TCR beta CDR3 regions were amplified from RNA transcripts for repertoire sequencing. The first round was an RT-PCR using HTBI primers with the Qiagen OneStep RT-PCR kit, and this first round was followed by a second-round multiplex PCR, then size selection and purification. The public reads were reprocessed in TCRdb via fastp at Q25 and MiXCR, keeping in-frame beta chains. Each CDR3 protein gets just one entry, which takes the most common genes and DNA from the rows behind it. This sample is represented by about 590,000 distinct CDR3 sequences; about 35% of them were singletons. In total, the top ten clones hold roughly 4% of the sample. Sequencing used peripheral blood or thyroid tissue (not recorded which). Receptors originate from an adult man with Graves' hyperthyroidism.

This clonotype has only a few counts. The genes are TRBV5-1 and TRBJ2-5; tentative D call: TRBD1 (6 bases). The CDR3 has 17 amino acids. V was trimmed by 4 bases and J by 3 bases, leaving 22 bases between them. CDR1 and CDR2 from the germline V gene are SGHRS and YFSETQ. CDR3 DNA sequence: TGCGCCAGCAGCCGGGTACCGGACAGTAGGGTTAAAGAGACCCAGTACTTC. Amino acids: CASSRVPDSRVKETQYF.

This clonotype was seen at least ten times. The chain recombines TRBV12-3 or TRBV12-4 with TRBJ1-6, with no clear D. Trimming cost V 5 bases and J 11 bases, with 10 bases left between them. The CDR3 is made up of 12 amino acids. CDR3 loop: CASSREWTPLHF. Written as DNA, the CDR3 is TGTGCCAGCAGTCGGGAATGGACACCCCTCCACTTT.

CDR3 sequence: CASSHPGLGNEKLFF. CDR3 nucleotide sequence: TGCGCCAGCAGCCATCCAGGGCTGGGTAATGAAAAACTGTTTTTT. This rearrangement joins TRBV4-1 to TRBJ1-4, with TRBD1 as a possible D gene (5 bases). Trimming took off 3 bases at V and 4 bases at J, with 12 bases between the two ends. Per germline, CDR1 MGHRA and CDR2 YSYEKL. The CDR3 has 15 amino acids.

This clonotype showed up many times. The rearrangement uses TRBV12-3 or TRBV12-4 and TRBJ1-5; a weak D match, TRBD1 (5 bases). This CDR3 region has 15 residues. Deletions cut 2 bases from V and 0 bases from J, with 8 bases between. This CDR3 is CASSLWGDSNQPQHF. The CDR3, as DNA: TGTGCCAGCAGTTTATGGGGGGATAGCAATCAGCCCCAGCATTTT.

This rearrangement joins TRBV3-1 to TRBJ1-1; D possibly corresponds to TRBD1 (5 bases). CDR1 LGHDT and CDR2 YNNKEL come from the germline V gene (reference sequence). V lost 1 base to trimming and J lost 2 bases, with 14 bases between them. The CDR3 extends over 16 amino acids. The CDR3 spells CASSQAPGTSNTEAFF. In nucleotides, the CDR3 is TGTGCCAGCAGCCAAGCCCCAGGGACCTCAAACACTGAAGCTTTCTTT.

The chain couples TRBV4-1 to TRBJ1-3; D remains ambiguous. V was clipped by 0 bases and J by 2 bases, with 8 bases between them. CDR1 MGHRA and CDR2 YSYEKL come from the germline V gene. The CDR3 extends over 15 amino acids. In nucleotides, the CDR3 is TGCGCCAGCAGCCAAGAATTACCACCTGGAAACACCATATATTTT. The encoded protein is CASSQELPPGNTIYF.

In its sample, this clonotype was seen a few times. This chain links TRBV7-8 with TRBJ2-7; TRBD2 matches at 7 bases. The CDR3 has 14 residues. CDR1 SGHVS and CDR2 FQNEAQ come from the germline V gene. With 6 bases clipped from V and 2 bases from J, the junction kept 7 bases outside the gene matches. CDR3 amino acids: CASSPIGRTYEQYF. CDR3 coding DNA: TGTGCCAGCAGTCCGATCGGGAGGACCTACGAGCAGTACTTC.

This clonotype was detected a few times. This chain joins TRBV6-1 and TRBJ1-1, with D perhaps TRBD1 (6 bases). This CDR3 comprises 14 residues. Germline loops: CDR1 MNHNS, CDR2 SASEGT. Trimming removed 6 bases from V and 1 base from J, with 12 bases in between. CDR3 sequence reads: CASRPGAANTEAFF. CDR3 sequence (DNA): TGTGCCAGCAGACCAGGGGCCGCGAACACTGAAGCTTTCTTT.

About this clonotype: Since the CDR3 does not end with the conserved phenylalanine or tryptophan, this likely comes from a read error. DNA for the CDR3: TGTGCCAGCAGCTTAGATCCGAGCGGGAGCTCCTATGAGCAGTACCTC. Translation gives CASSLDPSGSSYEQYL. This chain uses TRBV7-9 with TRBJ2-7; 8 bases map to TRBD2. CDR1 and CDR2 from the germline V gene are SEHNR and FQNEAQ (reference sequence). The CDR3 has 16 residues.

With respect to this clonotype: A read error may account for a junction end that differs from germline. CDR3 nucleotides: TGTGCCAGCTCACCACCTTTCGCGGACACCGAAGCTTTCTTT. Residues: CASSPPFADTEAFF. The chain employs TRBV18 and TRBJ1-1; D is perhaps TRBD1 (5 bases). The CDR3 covers 14 residues. Germline loops: CDR1 KGHSH, CDR2 LQKENI.

This chain connects TRBV10-3 to TRBJ2-2; 8 bases map to TRBD1. The germline CDR1 and CDR2 sequences are ENHRY and SYGVKD. This CDR3 is 16 amino acids long. V lost 0 bases to trimming and J lost 6 bases; unmatched junction nucleotides: 6. The CDR3 DNA is TGTGCCATCAGTGAGTCGCCAGGGGGCAGCGCCGGGGAGCTGTTTTTT. Translated, it gives CAISESPGGSAGELFF.